What follows is one TCR beta chain and its context. The sample comes from a study of shared clonotypes between healthy human individuals. The V gene's germline CDR1 is MGHRA and CDR2 YSYEKL. This CDR3 has 18 amino acids. V lost 3 bases and J lost 2; bases outside the gene matches: 10. Deep-level running was used for the assay. The data were produced by immunoSEQ multiplex PCR, yet TCRdb's version contains in-frame clones alone and is incomplete. The sample includes 2 million to 3 million clones, 93% of them seen just once. The sample comprised naive CD4+ T cells from PBMCs. Subset denoted: CD45RA+ positively selected. The source is a man aged 18 to 29 in good health. Some clones in this sample may be carry-over from other donors' samples. V usage is TRBV4-1 and J usage is TRBJ2-1, with 10 bases fitting TRBD1. Here the CDR3 DNA reads TGCGCCAGCAGCCACCTGACCCCGGGACAGGGGACCTACAATGAGCAGTTCTTC. Protein sequence: CASSHLTPGQGTYNEQFF.